These 25 T cell receptor beta chains share one sample of origin, sequenced in a study of CD8 T cells in ankylosing spondylitis. These receptors lack a known antigen. Study outcomes and limitations: Characteristic of ankylosing spondylitis blood, it appeared, was a TCR beta motif comprising about 8 highly homologous variants.

TCRdb re-derived calls from the 5' RACE reads in MiXCR, one entry per CDR3 protein. In the table there are more than 650,000 distinct CDR3 sequences, 10% to 15% of which are singletons. Sequencing was carried out using blood, either unsorted or a sorted T cell fraction (not recorded which). These receptors were obtained from a male donor with ankylosing spondylitis.

This rearrangement joins TRBV5-4 to TRBJ2-7, with 7 bases fitting TRBD2. Germline V gene data show CDR1 as SGHNT and CDR2 as YYREEE (reference sequence). Trimming cost V 4 bases and J 5 bases; bases outside gene matches: 9. The CDR3 covers 14 residues. In DNA form, the CDR3 reads TGTGCCAGCAGCCCCTTCATGGGGGGGGACGAGCAGTACTTC. Protein product: CASSPFMGGDEQYF.

This clonotype was seen only a few times. The V call is TRBV4-2, the J call TRBJ1-3; D not resolved. Trimming left V 4 bases short and J 6 bases short, with 16 bases between. The CDR3 runs 15 residues. Per the germline V gene, CDR1 is LGHNA and CDR2 is YNFKEQ. CDR3 protein: CASSPGPGGENTIYF. CDR3 coding DNA: TGTGCCAGCAGCCCGGGTCCCGGCGGCGAAAACACCATATATTTT.

There are many counts of this clonotype. The gene calls are TRBV5-1 and TRBJ1-1; the D gene is possibly TRBD1 (6 bases). Germline lookup yields CDR1 SGHRS and CDR2 YFSETQ. The length of the CDR3 is 14 residues. V lost 2 bases to trimming and J lost 5 bases, with 13 bases between them. The CDR3 DNA sequence: TGCGCCAGCAGCTTACAGGGCTGGGGGACTGAAGCTTTCTTT. This translates into CASSLQGWGTEAFF.

V and J are TRBV6-5 and TRBJ1-6; 7 bases match TRBD1. The V gene's germline CDR1 is MNHEY and CDR2 SVGAGI. Losses at the gene ends were 2 bases for V and 9 bases for J; bases not matched to a gene: 7. This CDR3 is 15 amino acids long. The CDR3 nucleotides read TGTGCCAGCAGTTACCTCGACAGGGTCGGTTCACCCCTCCACTTT. It specifies CASSYLDRVGSPLHF.

The CDR3 DNA sequence: TGCAGTGCCGTCAAGACAGGGGGTCGAGGAGGCTATGGCTACACCTTC. It is translated as CSAVKTGGRGGYGYTF. This sequence joins TRBV20-1 and TRBJ1-2; 9 nucleotides line up with TRBD1. The CDR3 consists of 16 residues. V gave up 6 bases and J gave up 4 bases; unmatched junction bases: 15. The V gene's germline CDR1 is DFQATT and CDR2 SNEGSKA (reference sequence).

This clonotype was recorded many times. The rearrangement links TRBV7-2 to TRBJ2-7; 8 bases agree with TRBD2. The CDR3 totals 14 residues. Germline lookup yields CDR1 SGHTA and CDR2 FQGNSA. V was clipped by 5 bases and J by 0 bases; unmatched bases: 3. Here the CDR3 reads CASSVLAASYEQYF. In nucleotides, the CDR3 is TGTGCCAGCAGCGTACTAGCGGCCTCCTACGAGCAGTACTTC.

This clonotype was seen ten or more times. V gene TRBV6-2 or TRBV6-3 combines with J gene TRBJ1-2; D ambiguous. This CDR3 is 14 amino acids long. Germline loops: CDR1 MNHEY, CDR2 SVGEGT. Between the trimmed V and J ends, which lost 2 bases and 1 base, there was a span of 8 bases. CDR3 region: CASSYRADNYGYTF. The CDR3 DNA reads TGTGCCAGCAGTTACCGTGCGGATAACTATGGCTACACCTTC.

This clonotype was seen ten or more times. V is TRBV28 and J is TRBJ1-4, with D uncertain. Germline V gene data show CDR1 as MDHEN and CDR2 as SYDVKM. The CDR3 is 14 residues long. Trimming stripped 4 bases from V and 10 bases from J, with 16 bases between. DNA for the CDR3: TGTGCCAGCAGTTCTGGGGAACTCCGTGCAAAACTGTTTTTT. Translation: CASSSGELRAKLFF.

The chain uses TRBV12-3 or TRBV12-4 and TRBJ1-2, with a weak D call TRBD1 (6 bases). This CDR3 comprises 15 residues. V was trimmed by 2 bases and J by 3 bases, leaving 13 bases between them. The CDR3 DNA reads TGTGCCAGCAGTTTACGGAGGGGGATTTACTATGGCTACACCTTC. Protein: CASSLRRGIYYGYTF.

As to this clonotype: One junction end disagrees with the germline gene, perhaps due to a read error. The V and J genes are TRBV20-1 and TRBJ1-5; no reliable D call. The germline V gene has CDR1 DFQATT and CDR2 SNEGSKA (reference sequence). The CDR3 contains 16 residues. The CDR3, as DNA: TGCAGTGCTAGAGTTACAGAGCGAAAACACATGCAGCTCCAGCATTTT. This translates into CSARVTERKHMQLQHF.

This clonotype was counted only a few times. The J gene is TRBJ2-3, the V gene TRBV9; TRBD1 matches 7 bases. The germline gives CDR1 SGDLS, CDR2 YYNGEE. Losses at the gene ends were 0 bases for V and 3 bases for J; bases not matched to a gene: 4. The CDR3 spans 15 residues. CDR3 sequence reads: CASSVENRGTDTQYF. As DNA, the CDR3 is TGTGCCAGCAGCGTAGAGAACAGGGGTACAGATACGCAGTATTTT.

The rearrangement uses TRBV6-2 or TRBV6-3 and TRBJ1-1; no clear D. The CDR3 extends over 14 amino acids. Germline V gene sequence: CDR1 MNHEY, CDR2 SVGEGT. Trimming removed 6 bases from V and 3 bases from J, with 14 bases in between. Here the CDR3 reads CASSRLRLDTEAFF. The DNA of the CDR3 is TGTGCCAGCAGCCGACTCCGTTTAGACACTGAAGCTTTCTTT.

This clonotype was seen many times. This chain uses TRBV20-1 with TRBJ1-1; D is perhaps TRBD1 (5 bases). The germline V gene encodes CDR1 DFQATT and CDR2 SNEGSKA (reference sequence). V lost 5 bases and J lost 1, with 14 bases in between. The CDR3 contains 14 residues. The CDR3 nucleotides are TGCAGTGCTTACAGGTATAATTCGAACACTGAAGCTTTCTTT. Its translation is CSAYRYNSNTEAFF.

The V call is TRBV6-1, the J call TRBJ1-1, with 8 bases matching TRBD1. The germline V gene has CDR1 MNHNS and CDR2 SASEGT. Trimming at V came to 5 bases and at J to 5 bases, leaving 10 bases not matched to a gene. CDR3 size: 15 residues. In nucleotides, the CDR3 is TGTGCCAGCAGTCCGAACATAGGGGACAGGACTGAAGCTTTCTTT. Translating it yields CASSPNIGDRTEAFF.

In its sample, this clonotype was seen a few times. The J gene is TRBJ2-7, the V gene TRBV5-1; D unresolved. The germline CDR1 and CDR2 sequences are SGHRS and YFSETQ. This CDR3 has 13 residues. Trimming pared 5 bases from V and 1 base from J, leaving 10 bases between. CDR3 region: CASSPPKSYEQYF. In nucleotides, the CDR3 is TGCGCCAGCAGTCCACCCAAATCCTACGAGCAGTACTTC.

The chain has TRBV7-2 and TRBJ1-2; D not resolved. In germline, CDR1 is SGHTA, CDR2 FQGNSA. Trimming pared 0 bases from V and 2 bases from J, leaving 10 bases between. CDR3 size: 15 residues. The CDR3 coding sequence is TGTGCCAGCAGCTTAGCCTTTGGTCAGAACTATGGCTACACCTTC. Translated, it gives CASSLAFGQNYGYTF.

This clonotype was found many times. The CDR3 is CASSWGLAGEETQYF. CDR3 nucleotides: TGCGCCAGCAGCTGGGGACTAGCGGGAGAAGAGACCCAGTACTTC. The chain links TRBV5-1 to TRBJ2-5; 14 positions agree with TRBD2. The CDR3 is 15 amino acids. V gave up 3 bases and J gave up 3 bases; unmatched junction bases: 1. Germline assignment: CDR1 SGHRS and CDR2 YFSETQ. Full variable domain (missing parts from reference TRBV5-1 and TRBJ2-5): KAGVTQTPRYLIKTRGQQVTLSCSPISGHRSVSWYQQTPGQGLQFLFEYFSETQRNKGNFPGRFSGRQFSNSRSEMNVSTLELGDSALYLCASSWGLAGEETQYFGPGTRLLVL.

This clonotype was seen ten or more times. V gene TRBV20-1 combines with J gene TRBJ1-2, with D unresolved. Germline loops: CDR1 DFQATT, CDR2 SNEGSKA (reference sequence). V lost 4 bases, J lost 0 bases, and 12 bases lay in between. The CDR3 runs to 14 residues. The CDR3 nucleotides are TGCAGTGCTACCAGACAAACCACTAACTATGGCTACACCTTC. Translation: CSATRQTTNYGYTF.

This clonotype was seen a few times. This chain joins TRBV7-2 and TRBJ2-5; tentatively, D is TRBD1 (6 bases). With 4 bases removed from V and 2 bases from J, the gap between germline ends came to 11 bases. This CDR3 is built from 14 residues. Looked up from germline, CDR1 is SGHTA and CDR2 is FQGNSA. This CDR3 reads CASSSIDRQETQYF. The CDR3 DNA follows: TGTGCCAGCAGCTCTATAGACAGGCAAGAGACCCAGTACTTC.

The sample holds a few counts of this clonotype. V is TRBV27 and J is TRBJ2-3; D not resolved. V was shortened by 7 bases and J by 3 bases, with 11 bases between the two germline ends. The CDR3 contains 13 residues. The germline V gene encodes CDR1 MNHEY and CDR2 SMNVEV (reference sequence). DNA of the CDR3: TGTGCCAGCAACCAACACGGGACAGATACGCAGTATTTT. Its translation is CASNQHGTDTQYF.

The CDR3 sequence: CASSPMAGATDTQYF. The CDR3 coding sequence is TGTGCCAGCTCACCGATGGCAGGAGCCACAGATACGCAGTATTTT. This rearrangement joins TRBV18 to TRBJ2-3; D remains ambiguous. V shed 3 bases and J shed 2 bases, with 12 bases lying between them. This CDR3 contains 15 residues. Germline CDR1 reads KGHSH; CDR2 reads LQKENI.

This clonotype was picked up a small number of times. The chain joins TRBV6-2 or TRBV6-3 to TRBJ2-7, with TRBD1 as a possible D gene (6 bases). CDR1 and CDR2 (germline): MNHEY, SVGEGT. V was clipped by 6 bases and J by 3 bases, with 21 bases between them. This CDR3 is 16 amino acids long. CDR3 in amino acids: CASSSDRTYPVYEQYF. CDR3 in DNA: TGTGCCAGCAGCAGCGACAGGACTTATCCGGTCTACGAGCAGTACTTC.

This clonotype was observed a handful of times. This rearrangement joins TRBV10-3 to TRBJ2-1; either TRBD1 or TRBD2 may fit D (5 bases each). This CDR3 is built from 12 residues. Germline-derived CDR1 and CDR2 are ENHRY and SYGVKD. Trimming took off 9 bases at V and 8 bases at J, with 14 bases between the two ends. The CDR3 protein is CAIRDAGDEQFF. The CDR3 DNA follows: TGTGCCATAAGGGACGCCGGGGATGAGCAGTTCTTC.

This clonotype appeared many times. One junction end does not reproduce the germline sequence, and a read error may be involved. The J gene is TRBJ2-7, the V gene TRBV7-2; 7 bases line up with TRBD1. The V gene's germline CDR1 is SGHTA and CDR2 FQGNSA. The CDR3 sequence is 14 residues long. The CDR3 is CASSLQGSSYEQYF. The CDR3 DNA sequence: TGCGCCAGCAGCTTACAGGGGAGCTCCTACGAGCAGTACTTC.

Points on this clonotype: The limits of the CDR3 on the DNA are not certain, so only TCRdb's listed CDR3 is given. V usage is TRBV4-3 and J usage is TRBJ1-2; the table calls TRBD1, which could not be checked here. The germline V gene has CDR1 LGHNA and CDR2 YSLEER. Counting both end residues, the CDR3 totals 13 amino acids. CDR3 in amino acids: CASSPGTPYGCTF.